Each of the 7 T cell receptor beta chains below was sequenced from the same sample in a study of blood T cell repertoires in COVID-19. Produced via immunoSEQ multiplex PCR; TCRdb's table is partial and in-frame only. In the table there are about 230,000 clones, approximately 89% of which are singletons. The material sequenced was PBMCs or T cells enriched from blood (not recorded which). The source is a woman aged 40 to 49 with acute COVID-19.

The chain uses TRBV18 and TRBJ2-7, with 7 bases fitting TRBD1. V shed 3 bases, J shed 9 bases, and the junction held 11 bases outside the gene matches. In germline, CDR1 is KGHSH, CDR2 LQKENI. The CDR3 extends over 14 amino acids. The DNA for the CDR3 is TGTGCCAGCTCACCCGACAGGGTTTCAGCCCGGCAGTACGTC. Protein: CASSPDRVSARQYV.

The rearrangement joins TRBV19 to TRBJ1-1, with D possibly TRBD1 on 6 matching bases. Germline V gene lookup returns CDR1 LNHDA and CDR2 SQIVND (reference sequence). V shed 5 bases and J shed 7 bases, with 17 bases lying between them. CDR3 size: 14 residues. The CDR3 nucleotides read TGTGCCAGTAGTCAGCGGGGGCTGGGCGGTGAAGCTTTCTTT. Translated, it gives CASSQRGLGGEAFF.

V usage is TRBV5-4 and J usage is TRBJ2-2, with 7 nucleotides matching TRBD2. Looked up from germline, CDR1 is SGHNT and CDR2 is YYREEE (reference sequence). The CDR3 loop spans 15 amino acids. V shed 3 bases, J shed 7 bases, and the junction held 9 bases outside the gene matches. This CDR3 is CASSSSGILDGELFF. The CDR3 nucleotides are TGTGCCAGCAGCTCCAGCGGGATCCTGGACGGGGAGCTGTTTTTT.

This rearrangement joins TRBV7-9 to TRBJ2-1, with TRBD2 identical over 7 bases. The V gene's germline CDR1 is SEHNR and CDR2 FQNEAQ (reference sequence). The CDR3 runs to 15 residues. V lost 2 bases to trimming and J lost 0 bases; unmatched junction nucleotides: 1. The DNA of the CDR3 is TGTGCCAGCAGCTTACTAGCGGACTCCTACAATGAGCAGTTCTTC. It codes for CASSLLADSYNEQFF.

V is TRBV7-2 and J is TRBJ2-1; D gene unclear. The V gene lost 1 base and the J gene lost 10 bases, with 14 bases spanning the gap. This CDR3 has 14 amino acids. Germline CDR1 and CDR2: SGHTA and FQGNSA. The CDR3 region has the DNA TGTGCCAGCAGCTTAGGCCGTGACTCCAGCGAGCAGTTCTTC. It is translated as CASSLGRDSSEQFF.

The J gene is TRBJ1-2, the V gene TRBV5-1; 7 bases are shared with TRBD1. J gave up 5 bases and V 0 bases, and 10 bases lay outside the gene matches. This CDR3 has 16 amino acids. The germline gives CDR1 SGHRS, CDR2 YFSETQ. The CDR3 DNA is TGCGCCAGCAGCTTGGAGGGGGCAGGGTTAGTGTATGGCTACACCTTC. It specifies CASSLEGAGLVYGYTF.

The chain combines TRBV7-8 with TRBJ1-5; 9 nucleotides agree with TRBD1. Unmatched junction bases numbered 1, after V lost 5 bases and J lost 5 bases. CDR1 is SGHVS and CDR2 is FQNEAQ in the germline V gene. The CDR3 runs to 13 residues. CDR3 sequence reads: CASSRQGDQPQHF. The CDR3 nucleotides read TGTGCCAGCAGCCGACAGGGGGATCAGCCCCAGCATTTT.